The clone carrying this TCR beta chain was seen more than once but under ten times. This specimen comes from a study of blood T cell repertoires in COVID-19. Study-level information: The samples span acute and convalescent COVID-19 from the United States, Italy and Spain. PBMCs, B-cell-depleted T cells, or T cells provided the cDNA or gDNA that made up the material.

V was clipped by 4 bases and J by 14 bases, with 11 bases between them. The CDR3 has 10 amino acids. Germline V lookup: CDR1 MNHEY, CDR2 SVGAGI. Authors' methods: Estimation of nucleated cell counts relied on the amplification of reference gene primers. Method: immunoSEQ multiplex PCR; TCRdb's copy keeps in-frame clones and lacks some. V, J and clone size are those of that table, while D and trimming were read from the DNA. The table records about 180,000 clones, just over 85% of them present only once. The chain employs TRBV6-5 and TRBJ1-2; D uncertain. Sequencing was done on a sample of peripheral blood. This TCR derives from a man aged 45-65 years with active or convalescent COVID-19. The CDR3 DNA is TGTGCCAGCAGTTTCAGCGAGCGGACCTTC. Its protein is CASSFSERTF.